Listed below are T cell receptor beta chains from one sample, sequenced in a study of shared clonotypes between healthy human individuals. Clones were sequenced by immunoSEQ multiplex PCR, and TCRdb holds only the in-frame ones, with some missing. This table holds millions of clones, approximately 95% found once. The sequencing sample was made of naive CD8+ T cells sorted from blood. These receptors were taken from a man younger than 35 in good health. CDR3s leave out the opening cysteine and the closing phenylalanine or tryptophan. The order of the fields is J gene, clone size, D gene, V gene, CDR3 protein. The D gene is left open where the match is weak. Clone size appears in some rows only: once, few, many, or a class for an expanded clone.

>TRBJ1-2|.|.|TRBV11-3
ASRSIHRDGYT
>TRBJ1-1|.|.|TRBV11-2
ASILGDITEAF
>TRBJ2-7|.|.|TRBV2
ASSSWAGYEQY
>TRBJ1-2|.|.|TRBV27
ASSLVAGADGYT
>TRBJ2-7|.|TRBD2|TRBV27
ASAPLGGRAFDEQY
>TRBJ1-1|.|TRBD1|TRBV5-4
ASSIGQGSTEAF
>TRBJ2-2|.|TRBD1|TRBV9
ASSVEGGRAGELF
>TRBJ1-6|.|TRBD1|TRBV5-1
ASSPTGVSSYNSPLH
>TRBJ2-7|.|.|TRBV5-6
ASSGNGGHPEQY
>TRBJ1-4|.|TRBD1|TRBV7-9
ASSLLRDSSKLF
>TRBJ2-7|.|.|TRBV30
AWTEDSSEEQY
>TRBJ1-1|.|.|TRBV13
ASSLTVTEAF
>TRBJ2-3|.|.|TRBV14
ASSQGTRRDTQY
>TRBJ1-2|once|.|TRBV6-1
ASSEEIGVRGGYT
>TRBJ2-5|once|TRBD2|TRBV6-5
ASSSGTSGVETQY
>TRBJ1-5|once|.|TRBV10-3
AISEGGGWPQH
>TRBJ1-1|.|.|TRBV7-2
ASSLVPFWPNTEAF
>TRBJ2-1|.|.|TRBV19
ASSIEVPNEQF
>TRBJ2-7|.|TRBD2|TRBV27
AVGTSIYEQY
>TRBJ2-7|.|.|TRBV6-6
ASSVPTLPGYEQY